This TCR beta chain comes out of a study of blood T cell repertoires in COVID-19 (dated by TCRdb to 2019 to 2021). Looking at the study overall: Samples from collaborators originated in the United States, Italy and Spain and spanned both the acute and convalescent phases of COVID-19. The material from the prospective study consisted of cDNA or gDNA derived from T cells, B-cell-depleted T cells, or PBMCs. Deeply sampled blood TCRbeta repertoires from subjects exposed to, actively infected with, or recovered from COVID-19 were included in the dataset. A freely available public database, intended as a resource for researchers studying the immune response to SARS-CoV-2, is where the repertoires were released. Samples were obtained from the ongoing ImmuneRACE study (first 160 participants) and from some 1,300 subjects provided by 6 global collaborators. The sample metadata nearly always contained a de-identified subject ID, COVID-19 status, age in years and sex. Where available, HLA class I and class II types were taken from metadata supplied by the sample provider and were not determined by assay-based typing.

CDR1 LNHNV and CDR2 YYDKDF are derived from the germline V gene (reference sequence). The CDR3 runs 15 amino acids, cysteine and phenylalanine included. Kept here is only the CDR3 DNA, which spans 45 bases and is read in frame from base 1. V has 2 bases trimmed and J has 1 base trimmed; junction bases matching no gene number 2. On the study overall, not on this receptor specifically: Clinical and demographic metadata were provided uncurated, with the amount varying by source and participant.

A note on this clone: The antigen this receptor binds is unknown. It has no much larger one-base neighbor in the sample; base qualities were not kept.

Whole blood was collected in K2EDTA tubes by collaborating institutions according to the institutions' own protocols. For TCRbeta analysis, collaborators shipped samples as frozen whole blood, isolated PBMCs, or DNA extracted from either of those sample types. The immunoSEQ Assay, a bias-controlled multiplex PCR, was used to amplify TCRbeta CDR3 regions from genomic DNA. In the original analysis: Within the assay, amplification of reference gene primers was used to estimate how many nucleated cells each sample contained. To quantify the absolute abundance of each unique TCRbeta CDR3 rearrangement, sequence reads were collapsed and filtered. For each sample, productive Simpson clonality was calculated as the square root of Simpson's diversity index across productive rearrangements. TCRdb's version of the immuneACCESS table is confined to in-frame rearrangements and falls short of the full clone set. An unresolved V gene accounts for under half of the shortfall where checked; the remainder is of unknown origin. That table gives V, J and clone size, and the DNA gave D and trimming. This sample is represented by approximately 120,000 clones; around 80% of them were singletons. The top ten constitute 30% to 45% of the sample.

Material: peripheral blood. The rearranged chain carries TRBV15 and TRBJ1-1, and TRBD1 aligns with 9 junction nucleotides. The receptor's source is a man aged 40-50 years with active or convalescent COVID-19. CDR3 region: CATSRTDRGNTEAFF. DNA sequence: TGTGCCACCAGCAGAACGGACAGGGGGAACACTGAAGCTTTCTTT. Extended through the reference TRBV15 and TRBJ1-1 proteins, this CDR3 yields the full variable domain: DAMVIQNPRYQVTQFGKPVTLSCSQTLNHNVMYWYQQKSSQAPKLLFHYYDKDFNNEADTPDNFQSRRPNTSFCFLDIRSPGLGDTAMYLCATSRTDRGNTEAFFGQGTRLTVV.